This T cell receptor (beta chain) was sequenced in a study of memory CD4+ T cells and cytomegalovirus serostatus. On the study more broadly: This sample comes from healthy Belgian adults, eight or nine CMV seropositive, approximately 25 seronegative.

The sort gate was single viable CD3+CD4+CD8-CD45RO+ cells for memory CD4+ T cells. Total CD4+ T cells were enriched by CD4 positive selection. The study's findings and limits: About two fifths of the roughly 160 known CMV-associated TCRbeta sequences appeared in CD4+ memory.

This CDR3 is built from 15 residues. Germline CDR1 is SGHNT and CDR2 is YENEEA. With 4 bases clipped from V and 4 bases from J, the junction kept 9 bases outside the gene matches. A remark on this clone: Its antigen is as yet unknown.

Here immunoSEQ multiplex PCR was the method, and the copy in TCRdb shows in-frame clones only, minus some. The sample records some 60,000 clones, over 70% being singletons. The genes are TRBV11-3 and TRBJ1-1, with 7 bases identical to TRBD1. The material sequenced was memory CD4+ T cells from blood. This clonotype was sampled from an adult in good health and CMV-seropositive. CDR3 sequence: CASSSRGGAVTEAFF. CDR3 sequence (DNA): TGTGCCAGCAGCTCCAGGGGGGGGGCGGTCACTGAAGCTTTCTTT.